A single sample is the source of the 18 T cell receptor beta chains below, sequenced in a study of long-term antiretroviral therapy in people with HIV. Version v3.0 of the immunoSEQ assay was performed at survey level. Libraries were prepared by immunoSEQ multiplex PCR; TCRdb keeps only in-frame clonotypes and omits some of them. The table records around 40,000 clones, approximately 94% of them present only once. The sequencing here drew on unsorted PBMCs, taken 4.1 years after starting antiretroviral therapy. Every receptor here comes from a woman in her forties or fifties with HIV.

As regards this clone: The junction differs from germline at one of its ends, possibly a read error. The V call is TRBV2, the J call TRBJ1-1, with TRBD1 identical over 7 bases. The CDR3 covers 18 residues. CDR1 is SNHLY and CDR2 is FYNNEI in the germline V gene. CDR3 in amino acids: CASSEGAGGVYLNSEAFF. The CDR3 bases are TGTGCCAGCAGTGAAGGCGCAGGGGGGGTTTATTTGAACTCTGAAGCTTTCTTT.

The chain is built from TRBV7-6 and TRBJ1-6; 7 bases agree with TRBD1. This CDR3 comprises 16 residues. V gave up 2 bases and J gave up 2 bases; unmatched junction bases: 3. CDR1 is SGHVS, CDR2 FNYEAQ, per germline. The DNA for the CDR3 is TGTGCCAGCAGCTTAACCGGGACAGCCTATAATTCACCCCTCCACTTT. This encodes CASSLTGTAYNSPLHF.

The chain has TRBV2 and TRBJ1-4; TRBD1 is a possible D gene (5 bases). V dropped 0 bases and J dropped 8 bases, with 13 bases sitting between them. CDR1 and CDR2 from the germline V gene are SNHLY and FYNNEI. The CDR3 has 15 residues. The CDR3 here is CASSEARGLREKLFF. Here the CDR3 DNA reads TGTGCCAGCAGTGAAGCGAGGGGATTGAGGGAAAAACTGTTTTTT.

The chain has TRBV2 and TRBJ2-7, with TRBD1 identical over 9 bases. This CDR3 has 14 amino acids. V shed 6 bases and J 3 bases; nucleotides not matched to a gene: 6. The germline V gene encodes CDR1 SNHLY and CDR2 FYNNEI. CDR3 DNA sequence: TGTGCCAGCAGGGGGGACAGGGAACGCTACGAGCAGTACTTC. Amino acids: CASRGDRERYEQYF. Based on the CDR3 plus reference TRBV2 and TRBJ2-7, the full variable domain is EPEVTQTPSHQVTQMGQEVILRCVPISNHLYFYWYRQILGQKVEFLVSFYNNEISEKSEIFDDQFSVERPDGSNFTLKIRSTKLEDSAMYFCASRGDRERYEQYFGPGTRLTVT.

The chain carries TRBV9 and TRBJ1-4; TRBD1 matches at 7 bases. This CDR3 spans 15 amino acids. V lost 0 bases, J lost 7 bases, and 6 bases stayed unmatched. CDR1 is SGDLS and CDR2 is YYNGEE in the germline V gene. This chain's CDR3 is CASSVDLSGGEKLFF. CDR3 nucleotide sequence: TGTGCCAGCAGCGTAGACTTGTCAGGGGGTGAAAAACTGTTTTTT.

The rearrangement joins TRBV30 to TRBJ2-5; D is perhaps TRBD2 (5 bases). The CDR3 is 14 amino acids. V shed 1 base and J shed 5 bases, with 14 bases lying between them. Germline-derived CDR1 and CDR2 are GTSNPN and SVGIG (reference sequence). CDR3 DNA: TGTGCCTGGAGTGCCCCGGCGAGGGAGGAGACCCAGTACTTC. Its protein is CAWSAPAREETQYF.

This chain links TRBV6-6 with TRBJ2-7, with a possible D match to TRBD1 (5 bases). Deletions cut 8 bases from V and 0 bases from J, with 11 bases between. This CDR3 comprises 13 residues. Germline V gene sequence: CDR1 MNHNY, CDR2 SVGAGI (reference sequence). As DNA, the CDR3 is TGTGCCAGCGTGTATGACAGCTCCTACGAGCAGTACTTC. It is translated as CASVYDSSYEQYF.

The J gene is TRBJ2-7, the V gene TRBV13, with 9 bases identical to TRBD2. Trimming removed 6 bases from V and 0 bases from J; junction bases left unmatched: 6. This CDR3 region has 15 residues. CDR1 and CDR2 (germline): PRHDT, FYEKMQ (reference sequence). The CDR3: CASRVRGGSSYEQYF. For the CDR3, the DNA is TGTGCCAGCAGGGTGCGGGGGGGGAGCTCCTACGAGCAGTACTTC.

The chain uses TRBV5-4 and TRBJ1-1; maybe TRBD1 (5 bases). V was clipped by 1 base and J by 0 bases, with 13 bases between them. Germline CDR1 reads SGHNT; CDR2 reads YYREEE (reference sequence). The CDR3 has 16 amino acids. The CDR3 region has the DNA TGTGCCAGCAGCTTGAGGCGTCCAGGGTTGAACACTGAAGCTTTCTTT. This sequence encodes CASSLRRPGLNTEAFF.

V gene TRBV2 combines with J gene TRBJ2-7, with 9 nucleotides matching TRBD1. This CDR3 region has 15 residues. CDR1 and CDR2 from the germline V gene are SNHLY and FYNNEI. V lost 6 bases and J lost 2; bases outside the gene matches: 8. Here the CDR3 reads CASRHPGQGTYEQYF. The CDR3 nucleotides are TGTGCCAGCAGACATCCGGGACAGGGCACCTACGAGCAGTACTTC. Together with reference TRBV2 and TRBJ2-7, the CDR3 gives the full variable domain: EPEVTQTPSHQVTQMGQEVILRCVPISNHLYFYWYRQILGQKVEFLVSFYNNEISEKSEIFDDQFSVERPDGSNFTLKIRSTKLEDSAMYFCASRHPGQGTYEQYFGPGTRLTVT.

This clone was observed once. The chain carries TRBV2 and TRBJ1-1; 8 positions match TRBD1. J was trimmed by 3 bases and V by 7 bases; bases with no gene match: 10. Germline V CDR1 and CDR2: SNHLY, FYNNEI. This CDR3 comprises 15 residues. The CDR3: CASTLTGVQDTEAFF. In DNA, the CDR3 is TGTGCCAGCACCCTGACAGGGGTACAGGACACTGAAGCTTTCTTT.

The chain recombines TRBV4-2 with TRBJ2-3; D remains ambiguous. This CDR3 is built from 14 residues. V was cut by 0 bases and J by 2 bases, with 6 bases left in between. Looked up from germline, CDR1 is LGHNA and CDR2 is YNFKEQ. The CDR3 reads CASSQDRTTDTQYF. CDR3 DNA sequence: TGTGCCAGCAGCCAAGACCGGACCACAGATACGCAGTATTTT.

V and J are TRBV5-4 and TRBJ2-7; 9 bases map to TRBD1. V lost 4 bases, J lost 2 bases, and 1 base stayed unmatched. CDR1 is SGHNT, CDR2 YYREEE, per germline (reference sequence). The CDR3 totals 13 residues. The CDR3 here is CASSRDRAYEQYF. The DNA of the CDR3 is TGTGCCAGCAGCCGGGACAGGGCCTACGAGCAGTACTTC.

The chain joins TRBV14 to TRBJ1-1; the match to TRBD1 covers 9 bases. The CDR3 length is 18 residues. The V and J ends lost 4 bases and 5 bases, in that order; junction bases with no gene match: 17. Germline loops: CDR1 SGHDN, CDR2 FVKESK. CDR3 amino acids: CASSPLGRGQGVWTEAFF. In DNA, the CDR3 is TGTGCCAGCAGCCCACTGGGTCGGGGACAGGGTGTATGGACTGAAGCTTTCTTT.

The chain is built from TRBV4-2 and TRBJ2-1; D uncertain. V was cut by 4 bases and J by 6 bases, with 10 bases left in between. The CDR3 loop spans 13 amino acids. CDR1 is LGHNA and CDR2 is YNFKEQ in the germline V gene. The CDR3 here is CASSRAGGNEQFF. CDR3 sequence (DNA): TGTGCCAGCAGCCGAGCCGGTGGCAATGAGCAGTTCTTC.

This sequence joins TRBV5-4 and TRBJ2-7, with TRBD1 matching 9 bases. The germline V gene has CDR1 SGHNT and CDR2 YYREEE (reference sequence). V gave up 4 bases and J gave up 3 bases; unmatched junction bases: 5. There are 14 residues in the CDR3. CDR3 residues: CASSGGDRVYEQYF. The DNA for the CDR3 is TGTGCCAGCAGCGGAGGGGACAGGGTCTACGAGCAGTACTTC.

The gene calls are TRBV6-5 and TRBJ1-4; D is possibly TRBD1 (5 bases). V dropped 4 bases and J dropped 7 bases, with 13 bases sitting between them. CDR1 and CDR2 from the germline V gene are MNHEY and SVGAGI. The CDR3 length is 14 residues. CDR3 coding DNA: TGTGCCAGCAGTTCTCCAGGGTTGAGTGAAAAACTGTTTTTT. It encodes CASSSPGLSEKLFF.

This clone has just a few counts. CDR3 region: CASSAGTGGSGANVLTF. The CDR3 DNA reads as TGTGCCAGCAGCGCCGGGACAGGGGGCTCCGGGGCCAACGTCCTGACTTTC. The chain couples TRBV9 to TRBJ2-6; 12 bases are a match to TRBD1. V gave up 3 bases and J gave up 4 bases; unmatched junction bases: 5. The CDR3 has 17 residues. The V gene's germline CDR1 is SGDLS and CDR2 YYNGEE.